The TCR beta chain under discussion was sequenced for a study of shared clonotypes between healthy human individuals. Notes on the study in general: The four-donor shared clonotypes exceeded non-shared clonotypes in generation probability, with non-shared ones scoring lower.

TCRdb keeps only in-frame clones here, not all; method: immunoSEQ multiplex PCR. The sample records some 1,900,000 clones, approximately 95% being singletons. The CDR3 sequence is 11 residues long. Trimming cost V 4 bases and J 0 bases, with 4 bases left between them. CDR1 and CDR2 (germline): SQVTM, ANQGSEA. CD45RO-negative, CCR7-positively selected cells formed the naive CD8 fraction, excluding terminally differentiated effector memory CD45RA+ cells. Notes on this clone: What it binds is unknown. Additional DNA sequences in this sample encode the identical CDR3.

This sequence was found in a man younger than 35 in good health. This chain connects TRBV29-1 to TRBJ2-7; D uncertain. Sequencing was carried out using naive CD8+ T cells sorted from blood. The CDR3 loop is CSVVTSYEQYF. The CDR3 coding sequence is TGCAGCGTTGTGACCTCCTACGAGCAGTACTTC.